Listed below are T cell receptor beta chains from one sample, sequenced in a study of OX40 agonist ivuxolimab in advanced cancers. Produced via immunoSEQ multiplex PCR; TCRdb's table is partial and in-frame only. Of some 20,000 clones in the sample, approximately 81% were seen once. Sample: CD4+ or CD8+ T cells sorted from blood, taken in a trial of the OX40 agonist ivuxolimab. Source of these receptors: an adult with an advanced solid tumor such as melanoma, head and neck, liver or kidney cancer. Each CDR3 is given with its conserved first and last residue.

CDR3aa: CASSVGSSPVVNTEAFF; v_gene: TRBV9
CDR3aa: CASSKGVGGKGPNQPQHF; v_gene: TRBV21-1
CDR3aa: CASSQEQGKPEQFF; v_gene: TRBV4-3
CDR3aa: CASSLSFPDSSYNEQFF; v_gene: TRBV27
CDR3aa: CATQGGLNQPQHF; v_gene: TRBV18
CDR3aa: CASGASGLDTGELFF; v_gene: TRBV12-5
CDR3aa: CASSQDLFIEQETQYF; v_gene: TRBV4-3
CDR3aa: CASTGQGSYGYTF; v_gene: TRBV27
CDR3aa: CATSTSRDRDRKIYEQYF; v_gene: TRBV15
CDR3aa: CASSYGETQYF; v_gene: TRBV6-5
CDR3aa: CATSRDGGTGGFSPLHF; v_gene: TRBV15
CDR3aa: CASSLAQGFTEAFF; v_gene: TRBV7-9
CDR3aa: CASSPSEGGHGYTF; v_gene: TRBV9
CDR3aa: CASSRTGNYGYTF; v_gene: TRBV23-1
CDR3aa: CASLHSTEAFF; v_gene: TRBV6-5
CDR3aa: CASSGGTGYQPQHF; v_gene: TRBV27
CDR3aa: CASRVSYEQYF; v_gene: TRBV6-5
CDR3aa: CASSLGEGRETQYF; v_gene: TRBV5-5
CDR3aa: CASSIDSGTGANVLTF; v_gene: TRBV19
CDR3aa: CASSSGLTGELFF; v_gene: TRBV5-6
CDR3aa: CASSQDLLGWGGYTF; v_gene: TRBV4-3
CDR3aa: CASSLASGEVSYEQYF; v_gene: TRBV27
CDR3aa: CASSYRWTRSNYGYTF; v_gene: TRBV6-5
CDR3aa: CASSLGQGIAYEQYF; v_gene: TRBV5-1
CDR3aa: CASSKQEPGHRYTEAFF; v_gene: TRBV7-2
CDR3aa: CASSLGREGYEQYF; v_gene: TRBV7-9
CDR3aa: CASSAGTAGNTIYF; v_gene: TRBV6-5
CDR3aa: CASSSPTFPYGYTF; v_gene: TRBV27
CDR3aa: CASSQHAGAYEQYF; v_gene: TRBV4-1
CDR3aa: CASSFSGRSTDTQYF; v_gene: TRBV13
CDR3aa: CATSSGTGDTGELFF; v_gene: TRBV15
CDR3aa: CASSYAGAGYEQYF; v_gene: TRBV6-6
CDR3aa: CASSVGDSQKNYGYTF; v_gene: TRBV9
CDR3aa: CASSMGQDWGWETQYF; v_gene: TRBV7-7
CDR3aa: CASSLVAYEQYF; v_gene: TRBV7-9
CDR3aa: CAISFRTGGNYGYTF; v_gene: TRBV10-3
CDR3aa: CASSFNRGYGYTF; v_gene: TRBV27
CDR3aa: CASNLVGSGELFF; v_gene: TRBV19
CDR3aa: CASSTPGRQSTDTQYF; v_gene: TRBV27
CDR3aa: CASSWAGDDSGNTIYF; v_gene: TRBV18
CDR3aa: CASSYSFGRMNEAFF; v_gene: TRBV6-5
CDR3aa: CASSPVRSYNSPLHF; v_gene: TRBV7-9
CDR3aa: CASSLGAGSYGYTF; v_gene: TRBV5-6
CDR3aa: CASSTRTGQEQYF; v_gene: TRBV9
CDR3aa: CASSVVGGEQYF; v_gene: TRBV9